The entry below gives a single TCR beta chain sequence along with its context. This clone was counted once. This clone's antigen is unknown. No clone much larger than this one lies a single base away; base qualities are absent. The cohort comprised fewer than 700 healthy bone marrow donors. All cohort members were sampled while nominally healthy, although unrecorded immune exposures were likely present. The donor was CMV seronegative and belonged to the group of 352 seronegative cohort members. Every donor gave a peripheral blood sample, and the peripheral blood mononuclear cells from that sample were used for TCR beta sequencing. The Qiagen DNeasy Blood Extraction Kit was used to extract genomic DNA from the blood cell samples. Library preparation used the immunoSEQ multiplex PCR assay. For the multiplex PCR, a mixture combining 60 forward primers for TCR Vbeta segments and 13 reverse primers for TCR Jbeta segments was used. The CDR3 region of rearranged TCR beta genes was amplified from genomic DNA with a multiplex PCR assay. On the Illumina HiSeq System, the amplified TCR beta libraries were sequenced as 87-base-pair reads. Regarding the original processing steps: Across the roughly 640 repertoires, a later analysis counted 75 million to 90 million unique TCR beta chains, about 10 million of which were shared by at least two donors. Raw reads were error-corrected and collapsed into unique sequences by a nearest-neighbor algorithm in which closely related sequences were merged to remove PCR and sequencing errors. To assign V, D and J gene segments, CDR3 sequences were aligned to IMGT reference sequences. For a sequence to be retained, a match of at least six nucleotides was required to both a V gene segment and a J gene segment. Rearrangements were called productive when the CDR3 lacked stop codons and stayed in frame with V and J; all others were non-productive. CDR3 was defined according to IMGT convention as the region running from the second conserved V-encoded cysteine to the conserved J-encoded phenylalanine. The earlier analysis of 500 to 750 of the donors excluded any sequence lacking an unambiguous match to a single V gene segment. In an earlier analysis of several hundred of the donors, V segments were called functional above 56.7% productive rearrangements and were called segregating when the between-donor standard deviation exceeded 5%. A statistical classification framework was developed to diagnose cytomegalovirus status using the catalog of TCR beta chain sequences. In a later analysis, TCR nucleotide sequences were compared against IMGT/GENE-DB human TR gene sequences so that V and J genes could be assigned. In a later analysis, CDR3 sequences and most-parsimonious VDJ recombination scenarios were assigned using the TCRdist pipeline. A later analysis defined each TCR beta chain by its CDR3 amino acid sequence plus V-gene family, and excluded reads lacking a unique V-gene family. As a way to deal with suspected cross-contamination and a sequencing artifact, a later analysis dropped over 550 nucleotide sequences that were highly shared and had low generation probability. In a later analysis, a clonal expansion index was calculated for each public chain from normalized within-repertoire ranks of inferred template counts. In a later analysis, generation probabilities were computed with a VDJ recombination model fitted to out-of-frame rearrangements, and the resulting probabilities were checked against IGoR. In a later analysis, hypergeometric tests were used to score TCR-TCR, TCR-HLA and TCR-CMV co-occurrence, with a repertoire-size bias correction applied to TCR pairs. A later analysis estimated false discovery rates by permuting HLA or CMV assignments 20 times. A later analysis grouped co-occurring TCRs with DBSCAN, adding TCRdist sequence similarity when clustering within HLA-allele-positive subsets. Repertoires with fewer than 30,000 or more than 120,000 public chains were left out of co-occurrence clustering, as were four to six repertoires with anomalous nucleotide sharing. TCRdb re-hosts the immuneACCESS table, in-frame sequences only. Its copies lack some clones; in the studies checked, an unresolved V gene accounts for under half of them, and the cause for the rest is not known. For V, J and clone size, that table is used; D and trimming come from the DNA. The sample table shows more than 100,000 clones, and roughly three quarters are seen once. The ten largest clones capture over 0.9% of the sample.

This entry comes from a study of cytomegalovirus exposure and HLA in healthy donors (dated by TCRdb to the late 2010s). Concerning the study at large: An earlier analysis of several hundred of the donors reported approximately 260 Gb of sequence data and 117 million unique TCR beta sequences obtained from 150 million to 200 million T cells. Approximately 300 gigabases of sequencing data and approximately 84 million unique TCR sequences were included in an early release covering over 600 HLA-typed donors. Of the 398 genotyped donors, approximately 83% fell in the genetic ancestry cluster associated with self-reported Caucasian donors. The study was designed to test whether signatures of past pathogen exposure could be identified by cataloging public T cell receptors. The study used immunosequencing to profile the T cell repertoires of about 670 subjects and linked those repertoires to cytomegalovirus serostatus. A separate validation cohort of 100 to 150 different subjects was used in addition to the approximately 610-subject first cohort. The study combined high-throughput TCR immunosequencing, statistical association of individual TCRs with disease status, and machine learning to predict cytomegalovirus infection status. A later analysis re-examined previously published TCR beta repertoires from more than 550 donors and added high-resolution HLA genotyping to investigate patterns of TCR occurrence. Rather than using new phenotypic data, the later analysis identified candidate immune exposures from TCR beta sequences and from how often those sequences occurred across donors. In an earlier analysis of 550 to 700 of the donors, high-throughput TCR beta sequencing was used to judge whether each TCR beta V gene segment behaved as functional or pseudogenic. Alongside the repertoire data, information on donor age, sex, ethnicity and CMV serostatus was compiled. A later genetic analysis took genome-wide SNP genotypes for about three fifths of the 666 donors and used that subset as a discovery cohort. All discovery cohort repertoires had been generated on a single sequencing platform. Both class I and class II loci were covered by HLA typing, at four-digit resolution. Typing coverage differed by locus: A, B, C, DRB1 and DQB1 were typed in about 629-630 donors, DQA1 in about 500, DPA1 in some 570, and DPB1 in 450 to 490. A few DR-DQ haplotypes were treated as single units for association and clustering because of strong linkage in the cohort. Among around 400 genotyped donors of the cohort, an average of approximately 230,000 unique TCR beta nucleotide sequences were sequenced per donor, roughly a sixth of them non-productive. Study-level results and caveats: Specific HLA alleles were associated with 16,951 TCR beta sequences at a false discovery rate of 0.05 in a later analysis. According to a later genetic analysis, donors in an Asian-associated ancestry cluster had fewer N-insertions in productive TCRs than the roughly 700-donor mean. According to a later analysis, parvovirus B19, influenza, CMV and Epstein-Barr virus appeared linked to several top co-occurrence clusters. A further reported finding was that TCR beta sequences accurately predicted the HLA-A and HLA-B alleles for most subjects in the first cohort. An association between a missense DCLRE1C variant and V-gene and J-gene trimming of TCR beta chains was found in a later genetic analysis and replicated in an independent cohort. Cytomegalovirus status was reported to be diagnosed by the classifier with high specificity and sensitivity in both the original and validation cohorts. Correlated functional status among segregating V segments might be attributable to linkage disequilibrium, but an unknown experimental factor could not be ruled out. Across donors, most TCR sequences were observed very rarely, whereas some public TCRs were present in many individuals. Some IMGT-functional V segments, including TRBV6-2 and TRBV6-3, could not be told apart with the 87-base-pair reads, so those segments were excluded. A cluster of highly shared sequence variants was judged likely to represent a technical artifact of the sequencing pipeline. The only immune exposure information available for the cohort was CMV serostatus. Because counts were too low, seventeen rarely observed V segments, including chromosome 9 orphons, were excluded from the earlier analysis of 587 of the donors. According to the authors, the approach could potentially be generalized to other disease states and immunological phenotypes. The study gave a list of about 170 TCR beta chains associated with cytomegalovirus. In an earlier analysis of over 550 of the donors, most TCR beta V segments were observed in productive rearrangements about 87% or about 30% of the time, broadly matching IMGT annotations. According to a later analysis, most CMV-associated TCR beta chains appeared to be HLA-restricted, and the HLA associations seemed to be driven largely by CMV exposure. This cohort had only TCR beta chains sequenced, and the lack of alpha or paired-chain data limited which features could be detected. A few of the identified cytomegalovirus-associated TCR beta chains were confirmed in vitro to be specific for cytomegalovirus antigens. Strong co-occurrence of HLA alleles, especially DR and DQ, made assigning TCR associations to individual alleles difficult. The presence/absence analyses assumed that sequencing depth was roughly uniform across donors, and that assumption may not be true. HLA typing was unavailable for some donors at each locus, so association tests used only the typed subset. In a later analysis, HLA-associated TCR beta chains showed more clonal expansion and lower generation probabilities than non-associated chains that were equally common. In a later analysis, the rate of TCR association differed among HLA loci, with DRB1 alleles having the most associated TCRs and HLA-C alleles having the fewest.

Taken from the germline V gene (reference sequence), the CDR1 and CDR2 loops are SGHNT and YYREEE. The CDR3 measures 16 amino acids from cysteine to phenylalanine. Of the read, only the CDR3 DNA is kept; its 48 bases are in frame from base 1. The trim is 4 bases for V and 0 bases for J, with a gap of 13 bases between the germline ends. Recombination connected TRBV5-4 to TRBJ2-2, with TRBD2 perhaps the D gene, on 5 matching bases. This TCR was sampled from an older woman in good health and CMV-seronegative. Sequencing was done on a sample of PBMCs. The CDR3 has the sequence CASSLGLDANTGELFF. DNA sequence: TGTGCCAGCAGCCTAGGACTCGACGCGAACACCGGGGAGCTGTTTTTT.